A selection of T cell receptor beta chains follows, all from one sample in a study of blood T cell repertoires in COVID-19. Produced via immunoSEQ multiplex PCR; TCRdb's table is partial and in-frame only. This sample yields 91,000 or so clones, of which around 90% are seen a single time; 3% to 4% belongs to the top ten. The sample was peripheral blood. The receptors shown here come from a woman between 45 and 60 years old in a cohort sampled during active COVID-19. Each CDR3 is given with its conserved first and last residue. D genes are given only for firm matches. Not all rows give a size; the values are once, few, many and, for expanded clones, a class.

.	TRBV10-1	TRBJ2-7	many	TGCGCCAGCAGTGACTCTGAGGTGGGTGAGCAGTACTTC	CASSDSEVGEQYF
TRBD2	TRBV28	TRBJ2-3	.	TGTGCCAGCACTGGGGGAGGGCCCGAGACGCAGTATTTT	CASTGGGPETQYF
TRBD1	TRBV5-4	TRBJ1-2	.	TGTGCCAGCAGCCCGGACAGGAACTATGGCTACACCTTC	CASSPDRNYGYTF
.	TRBV15	TRBJ1-5	.	TGTGCCACCAGCAGGACAGGACTTAGCAATCAGCCCCAGCATTTT	CATSRTGLSNQPQHF
TRBD1	TRBV29-1	TRBJ1-2	.	TGCAGCGTTGAAGATCGTAGGACAGGGCACTCCTATGGCTACACCTTC	CSVEDRRTGHSYGYTF
TRBD2	TRBV7-8	TRBJ2-7	.	TGTGCCAGCACCCCGGGGCTAGCGGAATACTACGAGCAGTACTTC	CASTPGLAEYYEQYF
TRBD1	TRBV6-1	TRBJ2-5	.	TGTGCCAGCAGACCACCGACAGGGAGACAAGAGACCCAGTACTTC	CASRPPTGRQETQYF
TRBD1	TRBV7-9	TRBJ1-1	.	TGTGCCAGCAGCAAAGGACAGGGAGGGAACACTGAAGCTTTCTTT	CASSKGQGGNTEAFF
.	TRBV27	TRBJ1-2	.	TGTGCCAGCAGTTTTCGGGGAAACTATGGCTACACCTTC	CASSFRGNYGYTF
.	TRBV12-3/TRBV12-4	TRBJ2-3	.	TGTGCCAGCAGTTTAGGTGAAAGGAGTACGCAGTATTTT	CASSLGERSTQYF
TRBD2	TRBV7-9	TRBJ2-3	once	TGTGCCAGCAGCTTGCAAGGACTAGCGGGGGATCGCACAGATACGCAGTATTTT	CASSLQGLAGDRTDTQYF
TRBD1	TRBV6-2/TRBV6-3	TRBJ2-7	.	TGTGCCAGCAGTGGGACAGCAACCTACGAGCAGTACTTC	CASSGTATYEQYF
.	TRBV30	TRBJ1-1	.	TGTGCCTGGAGCGCCGGGATATCGTACGGGAAAGCTTTCTTT	CAWSAGISYGKAFF
TRBD1	TRBV2	TRBJ1-1	.	TGTGCCACCCGGACAGGGCAGGTTACATCAGGCACTGAAGCTTTCTTT	CATRTGQVTSGTEAFF
TRBD1	TRBV11-2	TRBJ2-2	.	TGTGCCAGCAGGTCAATCACAGGGGGCGTCATCACCGGGGAGCTGTTTTTT	CASRSITGGVITGELFF
.	TRBV6-2/TRBV6-3	TRBJ2-1	.	TGTGCCAGCAGTTACTCACCTCTAGCGCCCCCCAAGGATGAGCAGTTCTTC	CASSYSPLAPPKDEQFF
TRBD1	TRBV5-1	TRBJ2-3	.	TGCGCCAGCAGCTTGGCCAGGGACAGGGCGAGAGCAGATACGCAGTATTTT	CASSLARDRARADTQYF
TRBD1	TRBV5-1	TRBJ1-3	few	TGCGCCAGCAGCTTGCAGGGGGGTACGGGAAACACCATATATTTT	CASSLQGGTGNTIYF
TRBD1	TRBV18	TRBJ1-1	once	TGTGCCAGCTCACCACCTACCGGGACAGGGAACACTGAAGCTTTCTTT	CASSPPTGTGNTEAFF
TRBD2	TRBV20-1	TRBJ2-5	.	TGCAGTGCTAGTCAGGCGGGGGGGCCGGGAGAGACCCAGTACTTC	CSASQAGGPGETQYF
.	TRBV15	TRBJ1-5	once	TGTGCCACCAGCAGAGATTTGGTCCAGGGTAGCAATCAGCCCCAGCATTTT	CATSRDLVQGSNQPQHF
TRBD1	TRBV19	TRBJ2-6	.	TGTGCCAGTAGCCAAACAGGGGCCGCCTCTGGGGCCAACGTCCTGACTTTC	CASSQTGAASGANVLTF
.	TRBV5-1	TRBJ1-1	.	TGCGCCAGCAGCCCGGGGGGACTCACGAGGAACACTGAAGCTTTCTTT	CASSPGGLTRNTEAFF
TRBD2	TRBV4-1	TRBJ2-1	.	TGCGCCAGCAGCCAAGACTCTAGCGGGGTCAATGAGCAGTTCTTC	CASSQDSSGVNEQFF
.	TRBV3-1/TRBV3-2	TRBJ1-5	.	TGTGCCAGCAGCTTTTCGTCCGGAGGATTGGGCAATCAGCCCCAGCATTTT	CASSFSSGGLGNQPQHF
TRBD1	TRBV11-2	TRBJ2-2	.	TGTGCCAGCAGCTTGAGCGGGACAGGGGGCATCGGGGAGCTGTTTTTT	CASSLSGTGGIGELFF
.	TRBV2	TRBJ2-3	.	TGTGCCAGCCGTAAAGGCGGGTCCACAGATACGCAGTATTTT	CASRKGGSTDTQYF
.	TRBV29-1	TRBJ1-5	.	TGCAGCGTTAGGTTGACAGACCCCAATCAGCCCCAGCATTTT	CSVRLTDPNQPQHF
.	TRBV2	TRBJ1-2	.	TGTGCCAGCAGTGAAATGGTTACAGGGCAATATGGCTACACCTTC	CASSEMVTGQYGYTF
TRBD1	TRBV9	TRBJ1-5	.	TGTGCCAGCAGCGCGACAGGGAATCAGCCCCAGCATTTT	CASSATGNQPQHF
TRBD2	TRBV2	TRBJ2-1	.	TGTGCCAGCAGTAAACTAGCGGGGGGGCCTCTTGAGCAGTTCTTC	CASSKLAGGPLEQFF
TRBD1	TRBV19	TRBJ2-7	.	TGTGCCAGTAGCTCAGGGGGCGGGGTGAAGCACGAGCAGTACTTC	CASSSGGGVKHEQYF
.	TRBV5-1	TRBJ2-2	.	TGCGCCAGCAGCTTGGAGGGTCCAAGGGGGACCGGGGAGCTGTTTTTT	CASSLEGPRGTGELFF
.	TRBV11-3	TRBJ1-2	.	TGTGCCAGCAGCTTAGATTCGATGGGGGGAGCTAATACCTTC	CASSLDSMGGANTF
TRBD1	TRBV7-8	TRBJ2-7	.	TGTGCCAGCAGCCCGACAGGGAGTTACGAGCAGTACTTC	CASSPTGSYEQYF
.	TRBV19	TRBJ2-7	.	TGTGCCAGTAGTATCGTCGTCGACAACCCCTACGAGCAGTACTTC	CASSIVVDNPYEQYF
TRBD1	TRBV4-1	TRBJ2-1	once	TGCGCCAGCAGCCACCGACCGGGACAGGTATACAATGAGCAGTTCTTC	CASSHRPGQVYNEQFF
.	TRBV28	TRBJ1-4	.	TGTGCCAGCGGGAGCAGACCGGGAAAACTGTTTTTT	CASGSRPGKLFF
.	TRBV4-1	TRBJ1-4	.	TGCGCCAGCAGCCAGGACACAGCAACTAATGAAAAACTGTTTTTT	CASSQDTATNEKLFF
TRBD1	TRBV4-2	TRBJ1-2	.	TGTGCCAGCAGCCCAGGGACAGGGGGCTTCGACTATGGCTACACCTTC	CASSPGTGGFDYGYTF
.	TRBV9	TRBJ1-2	.	TGTGCCAGCAGCCCTGGCACCATTAACTATGGCTACACCTTC	CASSPGTINYGYTF
TRBD1	TRBV10-3	TRBJ1-1	.	TGTGCCATCACCGGACAGGGAAACACTGAAGCTTTCTTT	CAITGQGNTEAFF
.	TRBV6-5	TRBJ2-7	.	TGTGCCAGCAGTACGGGACACTCAAGCTCCTACGAGCAGTACTTC	CASSTGHSSSYEQYF
.	TRBV5-8	TRBJ2-5	few	TGTGCCAGCAGCTTGTCGACTTCTCCCTGGGAGACCCAGTACTTC	CASSLSTSPWETQYF
TRBD1	TRBV18	TRBJ2-2	.	TGTGCCAGCTCACCGGACAGGATAAACACCGGGGAGCTGTTTTTT	CASSPDRINTGELFF
TRBD2	TRBV13	TRBJ2-1	.	TGTGCCAGCAGCTTAGAACTAGCGGGAGCCCCGGGTGAGCAGTTCTTC	CASSLELAGAPGEQFF
.	TRBV19	TRBJ1-2	.	TGTGCCAGTAGTCGCCCCAGGGTCGGGGGACCCTCGGGGGGCTACACCTTC	CASSRPRVGGPSGGYTF
TRBD1	TRBV2	TRBJ2-7	large	TGTGCCAGCAGAGGGGACAGGGGGCTGGGAGAGCAGTACTTC	CASRGDRGLGEQYF
TRBD1	TRBV5-4	TRBJ2-2	once	TGTGCCAGCAGGGGCTCCGGGACAGCGAACACCGGGGAGCTGTTTTTT	CASRGSGTANTGELFF
.	TRBV7-2	TRBJ2-7	.	TGTGCCAGCAGCTTACCCCAAGCGGCGGGGGCCAGCTCCTACGAGCAGTACTTC	CASSLPQAAGASSYEQYF
.	TRBV6-2/TRBV6-3	TRBJ2-2	.	TGTGCCAGCAACCCACGTCTGGAGGAGCGCGGGGAGCTGTTTTTT	CASNPRLEERGELFF
.	TRBV7-9	TRBJ2-2	.	TGTGCCAGAACGGAGGCTCCAAACACCGGGGAGCTGTTTTTT	CARTEAPNTGELFF
.	TRBV29-1	TRBJ2-1	.	TGCAGCGTTGTAGGCGGGACCATCCTCGACAATGAGCAGTTCTTC	CSVVGGTILDNEQFF
.	TRBV6-1	TRBJ1-1	.	TGTGCCAGCAGTGAAGGCAGGGGAACTGAAGCTTTCTTT	CASSEGRGTEAFF
TRBD2	TRBV9	TRBJ2-1	.	TGTGCCAGCAGCGTAGGGGCGGGAGGATACAATGAGCAGTTCTTC	CASSVGAGGYNEQFF
.	TRBV12-5	TRBJ2-1	.	TGTGCTAGTGGTTTCGGGCAGGCCGGCAGCGGTGAGCAGTTCTTC	CASGFGQAGSGEQFF
TRBD1	TRBV5-1	TRBJ2-6	.	TGCGCCAGCAGCTTTACAGGGGGCTCTGGGGCCAACGTCCTGACTTTC	CASSFTGGSGANVLTF